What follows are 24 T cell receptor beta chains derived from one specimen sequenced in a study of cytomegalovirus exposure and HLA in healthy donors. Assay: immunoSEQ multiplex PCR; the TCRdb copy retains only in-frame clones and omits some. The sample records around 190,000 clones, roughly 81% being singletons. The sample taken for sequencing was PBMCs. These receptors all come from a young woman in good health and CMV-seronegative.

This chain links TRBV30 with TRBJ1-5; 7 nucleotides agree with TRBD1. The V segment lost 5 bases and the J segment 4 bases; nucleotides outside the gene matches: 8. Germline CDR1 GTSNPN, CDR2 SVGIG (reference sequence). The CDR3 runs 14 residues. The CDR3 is CAWAPGTANQPQHF. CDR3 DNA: TGTGCCTGGGCCCCGGGGACAGCAAATCAGCCCCAGCATTTT.

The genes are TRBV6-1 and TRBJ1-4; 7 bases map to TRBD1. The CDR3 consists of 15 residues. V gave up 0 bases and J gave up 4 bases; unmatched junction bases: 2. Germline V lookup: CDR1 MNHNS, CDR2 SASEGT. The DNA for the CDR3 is TGTGCCAGCAGTGAAGCCGGGGACAGTAATGAAAAACTGTTTTTT. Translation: CASSEAGDSNEKLFF.

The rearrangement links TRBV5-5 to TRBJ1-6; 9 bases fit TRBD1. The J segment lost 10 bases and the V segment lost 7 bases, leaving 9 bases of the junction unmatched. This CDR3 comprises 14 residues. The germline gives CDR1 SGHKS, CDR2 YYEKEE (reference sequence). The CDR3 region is CASAAGTGRSPLHF. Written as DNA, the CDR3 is TGTGCCAGCGCGGCGGGGACAGGGAGGTCACCCCTCCACTTT.

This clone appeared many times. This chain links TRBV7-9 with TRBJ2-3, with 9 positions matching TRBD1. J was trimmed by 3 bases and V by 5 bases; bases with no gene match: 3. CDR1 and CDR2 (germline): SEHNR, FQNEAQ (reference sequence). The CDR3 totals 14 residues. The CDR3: CASSTGGLTDTQYF. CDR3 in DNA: TGTGCCAGCAGCACAGGGGGCCTGACAGATACGCAGTATTTT.

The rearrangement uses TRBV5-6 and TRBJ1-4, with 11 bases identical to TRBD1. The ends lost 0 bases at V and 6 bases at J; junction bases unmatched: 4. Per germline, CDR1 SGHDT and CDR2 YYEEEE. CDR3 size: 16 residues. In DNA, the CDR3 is TGTGCCAGCAGCTTGGTATCGGGACAGGGGGATGAAAAACTGTTTTTT. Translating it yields CASSLVSGQGDEKLFF.

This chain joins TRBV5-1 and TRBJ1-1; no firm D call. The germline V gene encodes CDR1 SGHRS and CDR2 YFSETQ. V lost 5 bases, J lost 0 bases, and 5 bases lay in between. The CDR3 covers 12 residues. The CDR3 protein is CASSIMNTEAFF. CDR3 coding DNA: TGCGCCAGCAGTATTATGAACACTGAAGCTTTCTTT.

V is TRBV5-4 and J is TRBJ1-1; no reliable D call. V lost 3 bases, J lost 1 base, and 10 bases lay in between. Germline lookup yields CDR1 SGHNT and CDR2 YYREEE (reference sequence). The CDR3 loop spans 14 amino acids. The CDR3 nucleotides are TGTGCCAGCAGCTCGCTCGTAGAGAACACTGAAGCTTTCTTT. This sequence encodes CASSSLVENTEAFF.

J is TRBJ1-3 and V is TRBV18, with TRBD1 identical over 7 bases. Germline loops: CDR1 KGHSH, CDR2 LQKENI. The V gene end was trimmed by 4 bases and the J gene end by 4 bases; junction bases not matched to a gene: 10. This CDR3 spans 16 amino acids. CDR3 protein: CASSHTTGPVGNTIYF. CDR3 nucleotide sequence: TGTGCCAGCTCACATACGACAGGGCCCGTGGGAAACACCATATATTTT.

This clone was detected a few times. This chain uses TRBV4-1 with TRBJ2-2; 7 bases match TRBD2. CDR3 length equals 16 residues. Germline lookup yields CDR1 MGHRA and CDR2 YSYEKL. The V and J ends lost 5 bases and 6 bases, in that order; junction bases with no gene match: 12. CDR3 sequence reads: CASSTKTSFISGELFF. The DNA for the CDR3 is TGCGCCAGCAGCACCAAGACTAGCTTCATCTCCGGGGAGCTGTTTTTT.

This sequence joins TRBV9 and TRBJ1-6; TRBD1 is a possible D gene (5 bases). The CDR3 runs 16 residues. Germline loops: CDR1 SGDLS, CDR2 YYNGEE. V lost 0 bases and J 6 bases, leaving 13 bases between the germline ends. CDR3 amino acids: CASSVGGRGGNSPLHF. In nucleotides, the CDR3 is TGTGCCAGCAGCGTAGGTGGACGGGGGGGTAATTCACCCCTCCACTTT.

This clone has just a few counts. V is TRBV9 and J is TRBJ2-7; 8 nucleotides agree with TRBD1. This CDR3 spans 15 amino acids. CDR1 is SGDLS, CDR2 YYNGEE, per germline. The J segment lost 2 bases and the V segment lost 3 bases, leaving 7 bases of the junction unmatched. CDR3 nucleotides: TGTGCCAGCAGCGAGGGGGGACAGGCAGCCTACGAGCAGTACTTC. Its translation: CASSEGGQAAYEQYF.

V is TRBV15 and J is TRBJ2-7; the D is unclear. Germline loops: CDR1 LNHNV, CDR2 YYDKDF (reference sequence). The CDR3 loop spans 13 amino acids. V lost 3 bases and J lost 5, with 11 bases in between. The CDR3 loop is CATSRGLLHEQYF. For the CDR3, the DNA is TGTGCCACCAGCAGGGGCCTTCTCCACGAGCAGTACTTC. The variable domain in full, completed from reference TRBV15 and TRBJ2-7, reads DAMVIQNPRYQVTQFGKPVTLSCSQTLNHNVMYWYQQKSSQAPKLLFHYYDKDFNNEADTPDNFQSRRPNTSFCFLDIRSPGLGDTAMYLCATSRGLLHEQYFGPGTRLTVT.

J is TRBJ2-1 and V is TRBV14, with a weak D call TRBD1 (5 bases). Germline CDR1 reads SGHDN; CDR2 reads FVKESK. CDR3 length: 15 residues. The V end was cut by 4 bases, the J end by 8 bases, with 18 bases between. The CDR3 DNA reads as TGTGCCAGCAGCCCCTTAAGTCAGGAAGGGGATGAGCAGTTCTTC. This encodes CASSPLSQEGDEQFF. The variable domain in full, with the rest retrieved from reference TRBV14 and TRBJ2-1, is EAGVTQFPSHSVIEKGQTVTLRCDPISGHDNLYWYRRVMGKEIKFLLHFVKESKQDESGMPNNRFLAERTGGTYSTLKVQPAELEDSGVYFCASSPLSQEGDEQFFGPGTRLTVL.

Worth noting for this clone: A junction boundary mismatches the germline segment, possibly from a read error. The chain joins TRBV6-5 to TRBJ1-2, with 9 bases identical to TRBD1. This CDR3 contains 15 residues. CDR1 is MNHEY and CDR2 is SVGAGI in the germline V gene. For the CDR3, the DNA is TGTGCCAGCAGTGACTCCCCCGGGACAGGGCATGGCTACACCTTC. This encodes CASSDSPGTGHGYTF.

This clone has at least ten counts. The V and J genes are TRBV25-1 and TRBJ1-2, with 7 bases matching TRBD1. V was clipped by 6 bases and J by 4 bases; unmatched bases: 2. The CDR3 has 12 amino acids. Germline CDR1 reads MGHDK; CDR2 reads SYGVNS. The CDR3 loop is CASSGTVYGYTF. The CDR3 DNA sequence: TGTGCCAGCAGCGGGACAGTCTATGGCTACACCTTC.

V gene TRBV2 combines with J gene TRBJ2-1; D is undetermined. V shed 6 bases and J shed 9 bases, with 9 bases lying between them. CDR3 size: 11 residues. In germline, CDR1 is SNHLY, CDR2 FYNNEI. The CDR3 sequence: CASSVPIEQFF. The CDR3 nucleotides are TGTGCCAGCAGCGTACCTATTGAGCAGTTCTTC.

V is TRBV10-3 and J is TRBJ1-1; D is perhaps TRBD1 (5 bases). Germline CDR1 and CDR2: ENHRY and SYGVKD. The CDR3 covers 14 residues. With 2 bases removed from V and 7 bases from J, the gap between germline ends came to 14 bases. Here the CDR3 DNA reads TGTGCCATCAGTGAGGTGTCAGGGAAGATTGAAGCTTTCTTT. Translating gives CAISEVSGKIEAFF.

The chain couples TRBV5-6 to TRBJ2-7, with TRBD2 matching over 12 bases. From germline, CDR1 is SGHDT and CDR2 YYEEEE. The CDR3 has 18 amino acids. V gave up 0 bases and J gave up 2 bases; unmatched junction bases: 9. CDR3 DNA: TGTGCCAGCAGCTTGGTAGGACTAGCGGGGACATTGGCCTACGAGCAGTACTTC. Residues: CASSLVGLAGTLAYEQYF.

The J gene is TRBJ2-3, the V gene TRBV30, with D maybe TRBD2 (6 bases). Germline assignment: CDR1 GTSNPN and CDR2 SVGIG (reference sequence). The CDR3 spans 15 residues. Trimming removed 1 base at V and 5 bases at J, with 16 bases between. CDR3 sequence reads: CAWSGMGGFLDTQYF. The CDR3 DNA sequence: TGTGCCTGGAGTGGAATGGGGGGTTTTTTAGATACGCAGTATTTT.

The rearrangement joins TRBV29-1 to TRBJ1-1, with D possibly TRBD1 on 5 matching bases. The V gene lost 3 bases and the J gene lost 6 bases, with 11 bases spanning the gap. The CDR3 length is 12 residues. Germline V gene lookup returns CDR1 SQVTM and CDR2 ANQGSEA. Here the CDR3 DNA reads TGCAGCGTTGACCCGGCAGGGTCTGAAGCTTTCTTT. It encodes CSVDPAGSEAFF.

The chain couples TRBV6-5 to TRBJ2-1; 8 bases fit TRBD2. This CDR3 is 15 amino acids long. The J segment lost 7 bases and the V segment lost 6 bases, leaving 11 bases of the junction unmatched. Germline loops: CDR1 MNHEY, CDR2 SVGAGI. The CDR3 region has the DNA TGTGCCAGCAGCTCCCTGGCGGGGGGTTCGAATGAGCAGTTCTTC. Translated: CASSSLAGGSNEQFF.

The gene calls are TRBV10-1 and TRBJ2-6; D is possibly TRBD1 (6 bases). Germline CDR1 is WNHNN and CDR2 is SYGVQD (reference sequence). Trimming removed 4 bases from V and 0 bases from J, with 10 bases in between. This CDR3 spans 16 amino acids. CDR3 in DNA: TGCGCCAGCAGTGGGACAGAGGTCTCTGGGGCCAACGTCCTGACTTTC. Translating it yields CASSGTEVSGANVLTF.

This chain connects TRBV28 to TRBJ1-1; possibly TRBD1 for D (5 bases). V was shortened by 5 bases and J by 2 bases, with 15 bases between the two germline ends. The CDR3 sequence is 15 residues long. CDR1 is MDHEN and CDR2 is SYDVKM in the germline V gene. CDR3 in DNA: TGTGCCAGCAGTATATCAACAGGTTACAACACTGAAGCTTTCTTT. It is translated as CASSISTGYNTEAFF.

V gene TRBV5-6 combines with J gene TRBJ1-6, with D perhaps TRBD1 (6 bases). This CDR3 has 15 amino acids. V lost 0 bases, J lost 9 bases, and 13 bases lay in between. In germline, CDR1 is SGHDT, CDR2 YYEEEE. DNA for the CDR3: TGTGCCAGCAGCTTGGCCGCACAGGGAAGTTCACCCCTCCACTTT. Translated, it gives CASSLAAQGSSPLHF.